Presented here are 12 T cell receptor beta chains from one specimen sequenced in a study of identical twins. One entry per CDR3 protein, called by TCRdb with MiXCR from the 5' RACE reads. This table has some 460,000 distinct CDR3 sequences, over 12% appearing once. This sample also belongs to another study, concerning yellow fever vaccine responses in identical twins.

What was sequenced was CD4+ T cells sorted from blood. All receptors derive from a woman aged 18 to 35 in good health.

This clonotype was found many times. This chain joins TRBV29-1 and TRBJ2-4; the D is unclear. Germline CDR1 reads SQVTM; CDR2 reads ANQGSEA. The CDR3 runs to 16 residues. Deletions cut 6 bases from V and 0 bases from J, with 18 bases between. The CDR3 here is CSVGDTTTLAKNIQYF. In nucleotides, the CDR3 is TGCAGCGTCGGTGATACTACAACCTTAGCCAAAAACATTCAGTACTTC.

The rearrangement joins TRBV9 to TRBJ2-2; D is perhaps TRBD2 (5 bases). Trimming took 4 bases from V and 6 from J, leaving 13 bases between them. Per the germline V gene, CDR1 is SGDLS and CDR2 is YYNGEE. This CDR3 spans 14 amino acids. CDR3 DNA sequence: TGTGCCAGCAGCCCCCAACCCGGGGCCGGGGAGCTGTTTTTT. Protein product: CASSPQPGAGELFF.

The table lists this clonotype with a few counts. The rearrangement links TRBV28 to TRBJ2-1, with D perhaps matching TRBD1 (6 bases). Trimming shortened V by 4 bases and J by 1 base, and 20 bases separated the two germline ends. The CDR3 has 18 amino acids. The germline gives CDR1 MDHEN, CDR2 SYDVKM. In nucleotides, the CDR3 is TGTGCCAGCAGTTCGGCCTCACTAGGGACAAAGTCCTACAATGAGCAGTTCTTC. This translates into CASSSASLGTKSYNEQFF.

In this sample, this clonotype turned up a few times. The rearrangement uses TRBV27 and TRBJ2-2; perhaps TRBD2 as D (7 bases). This CDR3 spans 18 amino acids. Trimming removed 7 bases at V and 6 bases at J, with 27 bases between. Germline V gives CDR1 MNHEY, CDR2 SMNVEV (reference sequence). The DNA of the CDR3 is TGTGCCAGCAACCCCGCCCCTCGCGGGGGCATTGCGGCCGGGGAGCTGTTTTTT. As protein: CASNPAPRGGIAAGELFF.

This clonotype has more than one count but fewer than ten. V gene TRBV4-2 combines with J gene TRBJ2-3; 12 nucleotides agree with TRBD2. Germline V gene lookup returns CDR1 LGHNA and CDR2 YNFKEQ. The trim removed 1 base at V and 2 bases at J, leaving 4 bases unmatched. This CDR3 has 17 amino acids. The CDR3 DNA is TGTGCCAGCAGCCAAGCCGGACTAGCGGGAACCACAGATACGCAGTATTTT. Translation gives CASSQAGLAGTTDTQYF.

This clonotype has ten or more counts. The rearrangement joins TRBV5-1 to TRBJ2-2, with D unclear. Germline loops: CDR1 SGHRS, CDR2 YFSETQ. V lost 1 base to trimming and J lost 0 bases, with 4 bases between them. The CDR3 has 14 residues. This chain's CDR3 is CASSLSSNTGELFF. The CDR3 DNA follows: TGCGCCAGCAGCTTGTCCTCGAACACCGGGGAGCTGTTTTTT.

The chain uses TRBV20-1 and TRBJ2-7, with 7 bases lining up with TRBD1. With 5 bases clipped from V and 0 bases from J, the junction kept 13 bases outside the gene matches. This CDR3 contains 16 residues. CDR1 DFQATT and CDR2 SNEGSKA come from the germline V gene (reference sequence). Here the CDR3 reads CSARSPATGSSYEQYF. The CDR3, as DNA: TGCAGTGCTCGTTCCCCCGCGACAGGGAGCTCCTACGAGCAGTACTTC.

This clonotype was recorded a few times. The genes are TRBV11-3 and TRBJ2-3; possible D gene TRBD1, 5 bases. Germline V lookup: CDR1 SGHNT, CDR2 YENEEA. CDR3 size: 16 residues. The V end lost 5 bases, the J end lost 0 bases, and 15 bases lay between the germline ends. DNA for the CDR3: TGTGCCAGCAGCCTAGGGCAGGGAAAAAGCACAGATACGCAGTATTTT. Translation gives CASSLGQGKSTDTQYF.

With respect to this clonotype: The germline gene is not matched at one end of the junction; a read error may be the cause. This rearrangement joins TRBV19 to TRBJ2-2; 7 bases are shared with TRBD1. The CDR3 is made up of 18 amino acids. Germline CDR1 reads LNHDA; CDR2 reads SQIVND (reference sequence). The CDR3 protein is CASSIDLRQGMNAGELFF. CDR3 bases: TGTGCCAGTAGTATAGATCTACGACAGGGAATGAACGCCGGGGAGCTGTTTTTT. Using reference TRBV19 and TRBJ2-2 for the parts outside the CDR3, the full variable domain is DGGITQSPKYLFRKEGQNVTLSCEQNLNHDAMYWYRQDPGQGLRLIYYSQIVNDFQKGDIAEGYSVSREKKESFPLTVTSAQKNPTAFYLCASSIDLRQGMNAGELFFGEGSRLTVL.

This clonotype appeared a few times. The chain employs TRBV28 and TRBJ2-7; D unclear. This CDR3 is built from 13 residues. The ends were cut back, 2 bases at V and 7 bases at J, with 12 bases in the middle. Germline V CDR1 and CDR2: MDHEN, SYDVKM. CDR3 loop: CASSLNPPGEQYF. The CDR3 region has the DNA TGTGCCAGCAGTTTAAACCCCCCTGGGGAGCAGTACTTC.

This clonotype was seen more than once but under ten times. The CDR3 protein is CASSPSGGVSTEAFF. The CDR3 coding sequence is TGTGCCAGCAGCCCCTCCGGCGGGGTGTCCACTGAAGCTTTCTTT. The chain couples TRBV3-1 to TRBJ1-1; D unresolved. Trimming stripped 4 bases from V and 4 bases from J, with 16 bases between. Germline V gives CDR1 LGHDT, CDR2 YNNKEL (reference sequence). CDR3 length: 15 amino acids.

In this sample, this clonotype turned up many times. The gene calls are TRBV11-2 and TRBJ2-7; TRBD2 matches 7 bases. CDR1 and CDR2 (germline): SGHAT, FQNNGV. The CDR3 totals 13 residues. The V gene end was trimmed by 3 bases and the J gene end by 6 bases; junction bases not matched to a gene: 5. The CDR3 here is CASSFAGVGEQYF. The CDR3 DNA sequence: TGTGCCAGCAGCTTTGCGGGAGTAGGCGAGCAGTACTTC.